This TCR beta chain was identified in a study of beta chain features in type 1 diabetes. Study-wide results and limits: Significant though moderate, a shortening of TCRB CDR3s appeared in all four CD4+ subsets of Type 1 diabetes patients.

In this sample, this clone turned up a few times. As yet, its antigen is unknown. Every isolated RNA sample was fully reverse transcribed, so sequencing captured expressed TCRB transcripts. Libraries were prepared by immunoSEQ multiplex PCR; TCRdb keeps only in-frame clonotypes and omits some of them. Of some 660,000 clones in the sample, around 15% are singletons; the top ten hold around 0.04%. This receptor was obtained from a man aged 18 to 29 with type 1 diabetes. The source material was naive CD4+ T cells from blood.

The CDR3 DNA follows: TGTGCCAGCAGCTTCGACAGGGTGTGGTACGAGCAGTACTTC. Amino acids: CASSFDRVWYEQYF. This chain joins TRBV11-1 and TRBJ2-7; TRBD1 matches 7 bases. The CDR3 runs 14 residues. From germline, CDR1 is SGHAT and CDR2 FQDESV (reference sequence). V lost 3 bases to trimming and J lost 4 bases; unmatched junction nucleotides: 6. The whole variable domain, remainder taken from reference TRBV11-1 and TRBJ2-7, is EAEVAQSPRYKITEKSQAVAFWCDPISGHATLYWYRQILGQGPELLVQFQDESVVDDSQLPKDRFSAERLKGVDSTLKIQPAELGDSAMYLCASSFDRVWYEQYFGPGTRLTVT.